This is a list of T cell receptor beta chains from one sample in a study of T cell repertoires in cytomegalovirus infection. A single record per CDR3 protein comes from TCRdb applying MiXCR to the reads. Among about 530,000 distinct CDR3 sequences listed, more than 20% were seen once. Material for sequencing was PBMCs. These receptors all come from a human donor in good health (CMV status not recorded). Some clones in this sample may be carry-over from other donors' samples. Each CDR3 is given without its conserved first and last residue.

v_gene: TRBV7-2
CDR3aa: ASSSPGNAF

v_gene: TRBV5-6
CDR3aa: ASSEDSGRAQY

v_gene: TRBV20-1
CDR3aa: SAWTQGNQPQH

v_gene: TRBV7-9
CDR3aa: ASSPTSVNEQF

v_gene: TRBV6-2/TRBV6-3
CDR3aa: ASSHPRLAGGYNEQF

v_gene: TRBV2
CDR3aa: ASSGEVLNTEAF

v_gene: TRBV28
CDR3aa: ASSLAGQDLRETQY

v_gene: TRBV7-8
CDR3aa: ASSLDRQNYNEQF

v_gene: TRBV6-6
CDR3aa: ASSLQGVTEAF

v_gene: TRBV28
CDR3aa: ASREGHQYEQY

v_gene: TRBV7-2
CDR3aa: ASSAGDWADTQY

v_gene: TRBV20-1
CDR3aa: SARTAYGYT

v_gene: TRBV6-5
CDR3aa: ASRRGTGETQY

v_gene: TRBV28
CDR3aa: ASSPGTSSQETQY

v_gene: TRBV19
CDR3aa: ASTQGQAITDTQY

v_gene: TRBV14
CDR3aa: ASSRLNHGTVNYGYT

v_gene: TRBV20-1
CDR3aa: SAGDRWGGEQY

v_gene: TRBV12-3/TRBV12-4
CDR3aa: ASRDRGNQPQH

v_gene: TRBV7-6
CDR3aa: ASRADRGHEKLF

v_gene: TRBV10-3
CDR3aa: AISESYASSYNEQF

v_gene: TRBV5-6
CDR3aa: ASSFNWGTTVTGELF

v_gene: TRBV9
CDR3aa: ASSVATRGTEAF

v_gene: TRBV2
CDR3aa: ASSVRRDTQY

v_gene: TRBV6-2/TRBV6-3
CDR3aa: ASMGWGGRFGEQF

v_gene: TRBV7-3
CDR3aa: ASSPDRTAYNEQF

v_gene: TRBV7-3
CDR3aa: ASAPVPGGTQY

v_gene: TRBV5-1
CDR3aa: ASSRLDYEQF

v_gene: TRBV28
CDR3aa: ATKAGGGSYNEQF

v_gene: TRBV7-2
CDR3aa: ASSLAVTGLSGYT

v_gene: TRBV7-2
CDR3aa: ASSTPGDYRNTGELF

v_gene: TRBV27
CDR3aa: ASGKIGTSGLDEQF